This TCR beta chain was retrieved from a study of blood T cell repertoires in COVID-19 (dated by TCRdb to the early 2020s). With respect to the entire study: Collaborator samples came from the United States, Italy and Spain and covered acute and convalescent phases of COVID-19. The prospective study material was composed of cDNA or gDNA derived from T cells, B-cell-depleted T cells, or PBMCs. Deeply sampled blood TCRbeta repertoires from subjects exposed to, actively infected with, or recovered from COVID-19 were included in the dataset. The repertoires were released in a freely available public database meant as a resource for research on the immune response to SARS-CoV-2. Samples came from the ongoing ImmuneRACE study (first 160 participants) plus 1,254 subjects from 6 global collaborators. The sample metadata nearly always contained a de-identified subject ID, COVID-19 status, age in years and sex. Where available, HLA class I and class II types were taken from metadata supplied by the sample provider and were not determined by assay-based typing.

From the germline V gene (reference sequence), CDR1 is SEHNR and CDR2 is FQNEAQ. Its CDR3 holds 12 amino acids, cysteine through phenylalanine. The retained sequence is limited to the CDR3, 36 bases, with the frame set at the first base. Trimming removed 5 bases from V and 5 bases from J, leaving 9 bases between the germline ends. The immunoSEQ Assay, a bias-controlled multiplex PCR, was used to amplify TCRbeta CDR3 regions from genomic DNA. The authors' analysis ran thus. The number of nucleated cells in each sample was estimated by amplification of reference gene primers within the assay. To quantify the absolute abundance of each unique TCRbeta CDR3 rearrangement, sequence reads were collapsed and filtered. For each sample, productive Simpson clonality was calculated by taking the square root of Simpson's diversity index across productive rearrangements. This immuneACCESS table, as held by TCRdb, lists in-frame sequences with V and J called but not all clones. Of the missing ones, under half trace to an unresolved V gene in checked studies; the others have no known cause. V and J calls and clone size follow that table, whereas D and trimming were derived from the DNA. In this sample the table shows 230,000 or so clones, roughly 76% of which occur a single time. The ten largest clones represent 4.5% to 5.5% of the sample.

General study outcomes and caveats: The quantity of clinical and demographic metadata differed by source and by participant and was supplied without curation.

Regarding this clone: Its cognate antigen has yet to be identified. Base qualities are not recorded, but no much larger clone differs from it by a single base.

The collaborating institutions used their own protocols to collect whole blood in K2EDTA tubes. For TCRbeta analysis, collaborators shipped samples as frozen whole blood, isolated PBMCs, or DNA extracted from either of those sample types. This receptor chain uses TRBV7-9 and TRBJ2-5; there is no confident call for the D gene. The receptor comes from a human donor in a cohort sampled during active COVID-19. The sample was peripheral blood. The CDR3 reads CASSPPGETQYF. The nucleotides are TGTGCCAGCAGCCCCCCCGGGGAGACCCAGTACTTC.